The 22 T cell receptor beta chains below were found in one sample sequenced in a study of shared clonotypes between healthy human individuals. Clones were sequenced by immunoSEQ multiplex PCR, and TCRdb holds only the in-frame ones, with some missing. The data hold roughly 660,000 clones, with roughly 91% observed a single time. Sequencing used memory CD8+ T cells from PBMCs. Subset here: CD45RO+ cells pooled with CCR7-negative TemRA cells. The receptors were sampled from a man in his late teens or twenties in good health. Some clones in this sample may be carry-over from other donors' samples.

The V gene is TRBV11-2, the J gene TRBJ1-1; TRBD1 matches at 9 bases. The CDR3 runs to 16 residues. Trimming at V came to 5 bases and at J to 4 bases, leaving 11 bases not matched to a gene. Germline CDR1 reads SGHAT; CDR2 reads FQNNGV. DNA of the CDR3: TGTGCCAGCAGCCGAAGGATACAGGGGGCGAGCACTGAAGCTTTCTTT. Translating gives CASSRRIQGASTEAFF.

The chain links TRBV11-2 to TRBJ2-3; D remains ambiguous. This CDR3 is built from 13 residues. The germline V gene has CDR1 SGHAT and CDR2 FQNNGV. V was clipped by 5 bases and J by 4 bases, with 10 bases between them. CDR3 in DNA: TGTGCCAGCAGCCTCTCACGCGCAGATACGCAGTATTTT. It translates to CASSLSRADTQYF. The full variable domain, rest sourced from reference TRBV11-2 and TRBJ2-3, is EAGVAQSPRYKIIEKRQSVAFWCNPISGHATLYWYQQILGQGPKLLIQFQNNGVVDDSQLPKDRFSAERLKGVDSTLKIQPAKLEDSAVYLCASSLSRADTQYFGPGTRLTVL.

This clone has a handful of counts. The rearrangement links TRBV7-9 to TRBJ1-5; D call uncertain. Per germline, CDR1 SEHNR and CDR2 FQNEAQ (reference sequence). Trimming took 8 bases from V and 3 from J, leaving 14 bases between them. The CDR3 length is 14 residues. The CDR3 nucleotides read TGTGCCAGCCAGGAGGATGGGTTCAATCAGCCCCAGCATTTT. This sequence encodes CASQEDGFNQPQHF.

The chain carries TRBV7-3 and TRBJ1-5; possibly TRBD1 for D (6 bases). This CDR3 has 14 residues. Trimming removed 4 bases from V and 5 bases from J, with 12 bases in between. In germline, CDR1 is SGHTA, CDR2 FQGTGA. DNA of the CDR3: TGTGCCAGCAGCTCATTTAGGGGGGATCAGCCCCAGCATTTT. This encodes CASSSFRGDQPQHF.

About this clone: Other DNA sequences in the same sample also yield this CDR3. The chain combines TRBV19 with TRBJ2-7; D is perhaps TRBD2 (5 bases). The CDR3 is made up of 13 amino acids. Deletions cut 3 bases from V and 0 bases from J, with 6 bases between. Germline CDR1 is LNHDA and CDR2 is SQIVND (reference sequence). The CDR3 spells CASSMGSSYEQYF. CDR3 DNA: TGTGCCAGTAGTATGGGGAGCTCCTACGAGCAGTACTTC.

With respect to this clone: This specimen includes other DNA sequences encoding the same CDR3. The chain joins TRBV28 to TRBJ1-3; D unclear. The V gene's germline CDR1 is MDHEN and CDR2 SYDVKM. V was trimmed by 2 bases and J by 0 bases, leaving 5 bases between them. The length of the CDR3 is 14 residues. In DNA form, the CDR3 reads TGTGCCAGCAGTTTAGGCAGCTCTGGAAACACCATATATTTT. Translation gives CASSLGSSGNTIYF.

The CDR3 DNA sequence: TGTGCCAGCAGTTCAGCGGGGACAGGGGTTACTGAAGCTTTCTTT. Protein sequence: CASSSAGTGVTEAFF. V gene TRBV27 combines with J gene TRBJ1-1; 10 bases match TRBD1. This CDR3 is 15 amino acids long. Germline values: CDR1 MNHEY, CDR2 SMNVEV (reference sequence). With 4 bases clipped from V and 5 bases from J, the junction kept 7 bases outside the gene matches.

The rearrangement joins TRBV4-1 to TRBJ2-7, with D possibly TRBD2 on 6 matching bases. V lost 1 base, J lost 9 bases, and 7 bases lay in between. Germline-derived CDR1 and CDR2 are MGHRA and YSYEKL. CDR3 size: 11 residues. The CDR3 reads CASSQVGLQYF. CDR3 nucleotide sequence: TGCGCCAGCAGCCAAGTGGGACTGCAGTACTTC.

This chain joins TRBV7-2 and TRBJ2-3, with D unresolved. CDR1 SGHTA and CDR2 FQGNSA come from the germline V gene. Trimming stripped 4 bases from V and 1 base from J, with 6 bases between. The CDR3 loop spans 13 amino acids. This chain's CDR3 is CASSSPGTDTQYF. The DNA for the CDR3 is TGTGCCAGCAGCTCTCCTGGCACAGATACGCAGTATTTT.

The chain couples TRBV2 to TRBJ2-1; D tentatively reads TRBD1 or TRBD2 (6 bases each). The V end was cut by 2 bases, the J end by 7 bases, with 21 bases between. The CDR3 contains 17 residues. Germline V gene lookup returns CDR1 SNHLY and CDR2 FYNNEI. CDR3 residues: CASSEPPRTEGGNEQFF. The CDR3 region has the DNA TGTGCCAGCAGTGAACCGCCGAGGACCGAGGGGGGAAATGAGCAGTTCTTC.

The J gene is TRBJ2-7, the V gene TRBV29-1; tentatively, D is TRBD1 (6 bases). The germline gives CDR1 SQVTM, CDR2 ANQGSEA. The CDR3 is 13 amino acids. V gave up 5 bases and J gave up 2 bases, with 13 bases separating them. This chain's CDR3 is CSVRSGETYEQYF. The CDR3 coding sequence is TGCAGCGTTAGGTCAGGGGAGACCTACGAGCAGTACTTC.

The chain employs TRBV14 and TRBJ2-7; TRBD1 or TRBD2 may be the D gene (5 bases each). V lost 2 bases and J 5 bases, leaving 16 bases between the germline ends. CDR3 size: 15 residues. CDR1 SGHDN and CDR2 FVKESK come from the germline V gene. In DNA form, the CDR3 reads TGTGCCAGCAGCCAATTTCCCGGGGACCACAACGAGCAGTACTTC. Protein product: CASSQFPGDHNEQYF.

The chain joins TRBV27 to TRBJ2-7; either TRBD1 or TRBD2 may supply D (6 bases each). The ends were cut back, 4 bases at V and 4 bases at J, with 20 bases in the middle. Germline V gene data show CDR1 as MNHEY and CDR2 as SMNVEV (reference sequence). CDR3 length equals 16 residues. In nucleotides, the CDR3 is TGTGCCAGCAGTTCCCGGTTTCGGGAGAGGGGGTACGAGCAGTACTTC. Translating it yields CASSSRFRERGYEQYF.

The V call is TRBV7-9, the J call TRBJ2-1; 11 nucleotides agree with TRBD2. V was pared by 5 bases and J by 5 bases, with 8 bases of the junction left unmatched. The CDR3 spans 16 residues. CDR1 is SEHNR, CDR2 FQNEAQ, per germline (reference sequence). CDR3 in DNA: TGTGCCAGCAGCCCTATAGCGGGAGGGCCGAACAATGAGCAGTTCTTC. Protein sequence: CASSPIAGGPNNEQFF.

V and J are TRBV7-8 and TRBJ1-4; 9 bases line up with TRBD1. Germline V gene data show CDR1 as SGHVS and CDR2 as FQNEAQ. The CDR3 covers 14 residues. V gave up 1 base and J gave up 8 bases; unmatched junction bases: 2. The CDR3: CASSLDRGREKLFF. CDR3 coding DNA: TGTGCCAGCAGCTTAGACAGGGGGCGAGAAAAACTGTTTTTT. The full variable domain, completed using reference TRBV7-8 and TRBJ1-4, is GAGVSQSPRYKVAKRGQDVALRCDPISGHVSLFWYQQALGQGPEFLTYFQNEAQLDKSGLPSDRFFAERPEGSVSTLKIQRTQQEDSAVYLCASSLDRGREKLFFGSGTQLSVL.

The chain links TRBV6-4 to TRBJ2-1, with 7 bases aligning to TRBD2. The V gene end was trimmed by 0 bases and the J gene end by 3 bases; junction bases not matched to a gene: 5. The length of the CDR3 is 16 residues. Per germline, CDR1 MRHNA and CDR2 SNTAGT. The CDR3 here is CASSDSGGRGYNEQFF. The CDR3 region has the DNA TGTGCCAGCAGTGACTCCGGCGGGAGAGGCTACAATGAGCAGTTCTTC.

The rearrangement links TRBV9 to TRBJ2-2; 8 bases match TRBD1. Trimming removed 3 bases from V and 2 bases from J; junction bases left unmatched: 6. The CDR3 totals 16 residues. Germline V gene sequence: CDR1 SGDLS, CDR2 YYNGEE. The DNA for the CDR3 is TGTGCCAGCAGCGGGGCGACAGGGGCCAACACCGGGGAGCTGTTTTTT. Its translation is CASSGATGANTGELFF.

V gene TRBV27 combines with J gene TRBJ2-7; D may correspond to TRBD1 or TRBD2 (5 bases each). Trimming cost V 11 bases and J 0 bases, with 20 bases left between them. Germline V gene data show CDR1 as MNHEY and CDR2 as SMNVEV (reference sequence). The CDR3 runs 15 residues. CDR3 loop: CASHPMGTASYEQYF. The CDR3 DNA sequence: TGTGCCTCCCACCCTATGGGGACGGCCTCCTACGAGCAGTACTTC.

This clone was seen a handful of times. Other DNA sequences in this sample translate to the same CDR3. The chain combines TRBV7-9 with TRBJ1-2; D not certain. Deletions cut 3 bases from V and 4 bases from J, with 9 bases between. Germline loops: CDR1 SEHNR, CDR2 FQNEAQ (reference sequence). CDR3 length: 13 residues. The CDR3: CASSFAGFYGYTF. For the CDR3, the DNA is TGTGCCAGCAGCTTTGCGGGGTTCTATGGCTACACCTTC.

This chain uses TRBV9 with TRBJ2-7; 9 bases line up with TRBD1. Germline V CDR1 and CDR2: SGDLS, YYNGEE. J gave up 6 bases and V 0 bases, and 7 bases lay outside the gene matches. The CDR3 runs 15 residues. Here the CDR3 reads CASSVASGQGTEQYF. The DNA for the CDR3 is TGTGCCAGCAGCGTAGCTTCTGGACAGGGGACCGAGCAGTACTTC.

V is TRBV30 and J is TRBJ1-2; D is perhaps TRBD1 (5 bases). Germline-derived CDR1 and CDR2 are GTSNPN and SVGIG (reference sequence). V was cut by 1 base and J by 2 bases, with 14 bases left in between. This CDR3 is 15 amino acids long. CDR3 region: CAWSAPGGGNYGYTF. CDR3 coding DNA: TGTGCCTGGAGTGCTCCGGGCGGGGGGAACTATGGCTACACCTTC.

The chain recombines TRBV11-3 with TRBJ2-1, with 9 bases aligning to TRBD1. This CDR3 spans 16 amino acids. The germline gives CDR1 SGHNT, CDR2 YENEEA. The J segment lost 3 bases and the V segment lost 1 base, leaving 4 bases of the junction unmatched. CDR3 sequence: CASSLGGTGRYNEQFF. As DNA, the CDR3 is TGTGCCAGCAGCTTAGGCGGGACAGGGCGCTACAATGAGCAGTTCTTC.